These 27 T cell receptor beta chains were sequenced from one sample in a study of T cell responses to AZD1222 COVID-19 vaccine. TCRdb keeps only in-frame clones here, not all; method: immunoSEQ multiplex PCR. Of over 100,000 clones in the sample, about 89% were seen once. The sequenced sample was peripheral blood, obtained on day 0 of AZD1222 vaccination. All receptors come from an adult in good health.

The chain combines TRBV5-6 with TRBJ1-1; 7 positions agree with TRBD1. CDR1 is SGHDT, CDR2 YYEEEE, per germline. Trimming removed 2 bases from V and 9 bases from J; junction bases left unmatched: 4. This CDR3 region has 12 residues. The CDR3 nucleotides are TGTGCCAGCAGCTTAACAGGGGCGCAAGCTTTCTTT. The encoded protein is CASSLTGAQAFF. Together with reference TRBV5-6 and TRBJ1-1, the CDR3 gives the full variable domain: DAGVTQSPTHLIKTRGQQVTLRCSPKSGHDTVSWYQQALGQGPQFIFQYYEEEERQRGNFPDRFSGHQFPNYSSELNVNALLLGDSALYLCASSLTGAQAFFGQGTRLTVV.

The V call is TRBV20-1, the J call TRBJ2-1; 7 nucleotides agree with TRBD1. The germline CDR1 and CDR2 sequences are DFQATT and SNEGSKA (reference sequence). The V and J ends lost 3 bases and 6 bases, in that order; junction bases with no gene match: 14. There are 16 residues in the CDR3. CDR3 amino acids: CSASFERGGEINEQFF. Here the CDR3 DNA reads TGCAGTGCTAGTTTCGAGCGAGGGGGCGAAATCAATGAGCAGTTCTTC.

This clone was observed once. The V call is TRBV4-2, the J call TRBJ2-1, with D tentatively TRBD1 or TRBD2 (6 bases each). Germline V gene data show CDR1 as LGHNA and CDR2 as YNFKEQ. The CDR3 runs 18 residues. The ends were cut back, 0 bases at V and 0 bases at J, with 15 bases in the middle. The CDR3 protein is CASSQDRWGDTSYNEQFF. In DNA form, the CDR3 reads TGTGCCAGCAGCCAAGATAGATGGGGGGACACCTCCTACAATGAGCAGTTCTTC.

The chain recombines TRBV19 with TRBJ1-3, with D maybe TRBD1 (6 bases). From germline, CDR1 is LNHDA and CDR2 SQIVND (reference sequence). CDR3 size: 16 residues. V lost 4 bases and J lost 4, with 17 bases in between. This CDR3 is CASSTRTDSIGNTIYF. The CDR3 bases are TGTGCCAGTAGTACCCGGACAGATTCCATCGGAAACACCATATATTTT.

V is TRBV7-2 and J is TRBJ1-4, with 9 positions matching TRBD1. Germline loops: CDR1 SGHTA, CDR2 FQGNSA. V lost 3 bases, J lost 8 bases, and 7 bases stayed unmatched. CDR3 length equals 15 residues. DNA of the CDR3: TGTGCCAGCAGCTTGGGACAGGGCCCATTCGAAAAACTGTTTTTT. It translates to CASSLGQGPFEKLFF.

This clone was seen only once. The rearrangement links TRBV5-1 to TRBJ2-1, with TRBD2 matching 8 bases. Germline lookup yields CDR1 SGHRS and CDR2 YFSETQ. V was pared by 4 bases and J by 0 bases, with 21 bases of the junction left unmatched. The CDR3 has 21 residues. The CDR3 bases are TGCGCCAGCAGCCAGACTCCGGGACTAGTGGGGGCTTTGGGCTCCTACAATGAGCAGTTCTTC. Translating gives CASSQTPGLVGALGSYNEQFF.

The chain links TRBV10-2 to TRBJ2-1, with 10 nucleotides matching TRBD2. V shed 2 bases, J shed 9 bases, and the junction held 10 bases outside the gene matches. The V gene's germline CDR1 is WSHSY and CDR2 SAAADI. The CDR3 length is 16 residues. In DNA form, the CDR3 reads TGCGCCAGCAGTGAGAGTGGGTCCCGACTAGCGGGTGAGCAGTTCTTC. The encoded protein is CASSESGSRLAGEQFF.

V is TRBV19 and J is TRBJ2-4, with D hard to call. Germline V CDR1 and CDR2: LNHDA, SQIVND (reference sequence). The germline V and J ends were trimmed by 4 bases and 0 bases, with 10 bases remaining between them. This CDR3 has 15 amino acids. The CDR3 is CASSKTSLAKNIQYF. The CDR3 DNA sequence: TGTGCCAGTAGTAAGACATCCTTAGCCAAAAACATTCAGTACTTC.

J is TRBJ2-7 and V is TRBV30, with a tentative D call TRBD1 (6 bases). V lost 2 bases, J lost 5 bases, and 10 bases lay in between. Germline CDR1 is GTSNPN and CDR2 is SVGIG (reference sequence). There are 12 residues in the CDR3. The chain's CDR3 is CAWSTGIHEQYF. CDR3 nucleotides: TGTGCCTGGAGTACAGGGATACACGAGCAGTACTTC.

In the case of this clone: Because it lacks the conserved phenylalanine or tryptophan at the end, this CDR3 is likely a read error. The CDR3 sequence: CASSEGDRNSPLHL. The CDR3 DNA reads as TGTGCCAGCAGTGAAGGGGACAGAAATTCACCCCTCCACCTT. The chain combines TRBV6-1 with TRBJ1-6; 7 bases match TRBD1. Germline V lookup: CDR1 MNHNS, CDR2 SASEGT. The CDR3 consists of 14 residues. The V and J ends lost 1 base and 7 bases, in that order; junction bases with no gene match: 1.

This sequence joins TRBV27 and TRBJ1-1, with a tentative D call TRBD1 (5 bases). This CDR3 has 13 residues. Germline assignment: CDR1 MNHEY and CDR2 SMNVEV (reference sequence). V dropped 2 bases and J dropped 1 base, with 5 bases sitting between them. The CDR3: CASSLQGNTEAFF. CDR3 sequence (DNA): TGTGCCAGCAGTTTACAGGGGAACACTGAAGCTTTCTTT.

This sequence joins TRBV9 and TRBJ2-3, with TRBD2 identical over 8 bases. Germline values: CDR1 SGDLS, CDR2 YYNGEE. V gave up 3 bases and J gave up 5 bases; unmatched junction bases: 17. The CDR3 consists of 18 residues. DNA for the CDR3: TGTGCCAGCAGCGAAAGCGCTCTACGGACTAGCAGACTAGATACGCAGTATTTT. This sequence encodes CASSESALRTSRLDTQYF.

This clone was seen only a few times. The J gene is TRBJ2-5, the V gene TRBV5-6; TRBD2 is a possible D gene (5 bases). From germline, CDR1 is SGHDT and CDR2 YYEEEE. V was trimmed by 0 bases and J by 2 bases, leaving 14 bases between them. The CDR3 loop spans 16 amino acids. CDR3 protein: CASSLGPRGAQETQYF. DNA of the CDR3: TGTGCCAGCAGCTTGGGGCCACGGGGAGCACAAGAGACCCAGTACTTC.

V is TRBV3-1 (or the pseudogene TRBV3-2) and J is TRBJ1-5; possibly TRBD1 for D (6 bases). Germline CDR1 and CDR2: LGHDT and YNNKEL (reference sequence). The CDR3 extends over 17 amino acids. Between the trimmed V and J ends, which lost 0 bases and 2 bases, there was a span of 14 bases. CDR3 in amino acids: CASSQDSGGLGNQPQHF. For the CDR3, the DNA is TGTGCCAGCAGCCAAGATTCGGGGGGGCTCGGCAATCAGCCCCAGCATTTT.

The chain combines TRBV27 with TRBJ2-1; 10 nucleotides agree with TRBD2. The junction had 8 bases not matched to a gene; V was cut back by 5 bases and J by 4 bases. The germline V gene encodes CDR1 MNHEY and CDR2 SMNVEV (reference sequence). CDR3 size: 16 residues. This CDR3 reads CASSPWRAGGYNEQFF. The CDR3 bases are TGTGCCAGCAGTCCCTGGAGAGCGGGGGGGTACAATGAGCAGTTCTTC.

The chain joins TRBV5-1 to TRBJ1-1, with D perhaps TRBD1 (5 bases). V was pared by 0 bases and J by 1 base, with 13 bases between. This CDR3 is 16 amino acids long. Germline V lookup: CDR1 SGHRS, CDR2 YFSETQ. The CDR3 reads CASSLGAGRSNTEAFF. CDR3 bases: TGCGCCAGCAGCTTGGGGGCAGGGCGGTCGAACACTGAAGCTTTCTTT.

The J gene is TRBJ1-3, the V gene TRBV3-1 (or the pseudogene TRBV3-2); TRBD1 is a possible D gene (5 bases). CDR3 length: 12 amino acids. The ends were cut back, 1 base at V and 16 bases at J, with 14 bases in the middle. Germline loops: CDR1 LGHDT, CDR2 YNNKEL (reference sequence). The DNA of the CDR3 is TGTGCCAGCAGCCAAGGAGACAGCGGGGAGTATTTT. It specifies CASSQGDSGEYF.

The chain recombines TRBV5-1 with TRBJ2-7; TRBD1 matches 7 bases. The CDR3 length is 16 residues. Trimming at V came to 0 bases and at J to 0 bases, leaving 6 bases not matched to a gene. Per the germline V gene, CDR1 is SGHRS and CDR2 is YFSETQ. CDR3 region: CASSLAPGQVSYEQYF. In nucleotides, the CDR3 is TGCGCCAGCAGCTTGGCCCCCGGACAGGTCTCCTACGAGCAGTACTTC.

This clone has a single count. The chain employs TRBV2 and TRBJ2-5, with 7 bases that match TRBD2. The ends lost 6 bases at V and 1 base at J; junction bases unmatched: 5. Germline V gene sequence: CDR1 SNHLY, CDR2 FYNNEI. This CDR3 has 14 amino acids. The CDR3 loop reads CASRLRGFQETQYF. In nucleotides, the CDR3 is TGTGCCAGCAGACTGCGGGGGTTCCAAGAGACCCAGTACTTC.

This sequence joins TRBV19 and TRBJ1-5, with D hard to call. Trimming took off 1 base at V and 6 bases at J, with 7 bases between the two ends. The CDR3 has 13 amino acids. Germline V lookup: CDR1 LNHDA, CDR2 SQIVND (reference sequence). CDR3 amino acids: CASSIGAVQPQHF. CDR3 nucleotides: TGTGCCAGTAGTATAGGTGCGGTTCAGCCCCAGCATTTT.

The V gene is TRBV12-3 or TRBV12-4, the J gene TRBJ1-2; D uncertain. CDR3 length: 13 amino acids. The V and J ends lost 0 bases and 4 bases respectively, with 6 bases between them. The CDR3 protein is CASSLALSYGYTF. In DNA form, the CDR3 reads TGTGCCAGCAGTTTAGCGCTAAGCTATGGCTACACCTTC.

V gene TRBV30 combines with J gene TRBJ2-7; no reliable D call. CDR1 is GTSNPN, CDR2 SVGIG, per germline (reference sequence). The V end was cut by 3 bases, the J end by 1 base, with 16 bases between. The CDR3 totals 15 residues. CDR3 region: CAWSSQDLGSYEQYF. The CDR3 coding sequence is TGTGCCTGGAGCTCGCAGGACCTGGGTTCCTACGAGCAGTACTTC. The full variable domain, its missing parts supplied by reference TRBV30 and TRBJ2-7, is SQTIHQWPATLVQPVGSPLSLECTVEGTSNPNLYWYRQAAGRGLQLLFYSVGIGQISSEVPQNLSASRPQDRQFILSSKKLLLSDSGFYLCAWSSQDLGSYEQYFGPGTRLTVT.

The chain employs TRBV24-1 and TRBJ1-5, with TRBD1 matching over 7 bases. The CDR3 contains 13 residues. Trimming at V came to 3 bases and at J to 6 bases, leaving 1 base not matched to a gene. CDR1 KGHDR and CDR2 SFDVKD come from the germline V gene. For the CDR3, the DNA is TGTGCCACCAGTGATGGGACAGCTCAGCCCCAGCATTTT. Its protein is CATSDGTAQPQHF.

CDR3 region: CASSDRGTGANVLTF. The DNA for the CDR3 is TGTGCCAGCAGTGACAGGGGAACTGGGGCCAACGTCCTGACTTTC. The V and J genes are TRBV2 and TRBJ2-6, with a possible D match to TRBD1 (6 bases). The CDR3 covers 15 residues. Trimming cost V 3 bases and J 2 bases, with 8 bases left between them. In germline, CDR1 is SNHLY, CDR2 FYNNEI.

This rearrangement joins TRBV5-6 to TRBJ1-2; TRBD1 agrees at 7 bases. CDR3 length: 13 amino acids. The V gene's germline CDR1 is SGHDT and CDR2 YYEEEE. J gave up 8 bases and V 4 bases, and 8 bases lay outside the gene matches. Written as DNA, the CDR3 is TGTGCCAGCAGCGTGGACAGGATAAAGGGCTACACCTTC. Its protein product is CASSVDRIKGYTF.

CDR3 protein: CASVVGDTGELFF. CDR3 bases: TGTGCCAGCGTAGTGGGGGACACCGGGGAGCTGTTTTTT. The chain links TRBV5-4 to TRBJ2-2; D may be TRBD1 or TRBD2 (5 bases each). Trimming took off 7 bases at V and 3 bases at J, with 10 bases between the two ends. The germline V gene encodes CDR1 SGHNT and CDR2 YYREEE (reference sequence). The CDR3 is 13 amino acids.

The chain couples TRBV14 to TRBJ1-1, with D unresolved. V lost 0 bases to trimming and J lost 1 base, with 9 bases between them. The CDR3 consists of 15 residues. In germline, CDR1 is SGHDN, CDR2 FVKESK. The CDR3 region is CASSQEGSENTEAFF. CDR3 in DNA: TGTGCCAGCAGCCAAGAAGGGTCCGAGAACACTGAAGCTTTCTTT. The full variable domain, its missing parts supplied by reference TRBV14 and TRBJ1-1, is EAGVTQFPSHSVIEKGQTVTLRCDPISGHDNLYWYRRVMGKEIKFLLHFVKESKQDESGMPNNRFLAERTGGTYSTLKVQPAELEDSGVYFCASSQEGSENTEAFFGQGTRLTVV.